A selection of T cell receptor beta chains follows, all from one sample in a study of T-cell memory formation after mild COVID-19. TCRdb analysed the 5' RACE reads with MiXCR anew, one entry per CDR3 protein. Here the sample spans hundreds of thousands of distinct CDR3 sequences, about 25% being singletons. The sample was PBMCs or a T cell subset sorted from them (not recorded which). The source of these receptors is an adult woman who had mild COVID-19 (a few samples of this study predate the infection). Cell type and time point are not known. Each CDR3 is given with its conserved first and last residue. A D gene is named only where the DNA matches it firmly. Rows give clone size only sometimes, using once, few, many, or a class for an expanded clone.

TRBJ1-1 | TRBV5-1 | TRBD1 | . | CASSLSGGQRNTEAFF | TGCGCCAGCAGCTTGTCAGGGGGACAGCGGAACACTGAAGCTTTCTTT
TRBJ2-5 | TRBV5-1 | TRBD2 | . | CASSFRRGGRETKYF | TGCGCCAGCAGCTTCCGGCGGGGGGGCCGGGAGACCAAGTACTTC
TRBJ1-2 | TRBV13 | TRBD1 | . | CASSPKAPTGSTSYTF | TGTGCCAGCAGCCCCAAAGCCCCGACAGGGTCGACGAGCTACACCTTC
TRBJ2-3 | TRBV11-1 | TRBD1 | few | CASSPDRDRATDTQYF | TGTGCCAGCAGCCCCGACCGGGACAGGGCCACAGATACGCAGTATTTT
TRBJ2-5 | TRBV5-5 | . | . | CASSPGRSQAGTQYF | TGTGCCAGCAGCCCCGGGCGCTCTCAGGCGGGGACCCAGTACTTC
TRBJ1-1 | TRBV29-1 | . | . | CSVEEYGEAFF | TGCAGCGTTGAAGAATACGGGGAAGCTTTCTTT
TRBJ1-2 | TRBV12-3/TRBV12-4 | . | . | CASSFLQAYGYTF | TGTGCCAGCAGTTTCCTCCAGGCCTATGGCTACACCTTC
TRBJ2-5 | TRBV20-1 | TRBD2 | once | CSAQGLEPNVGRVRNEQYF | TGCAGTGCCCAGGGACTAGAGCCTAATGTCGGGAGGGTAAGGAATGAGCAGTACTTC
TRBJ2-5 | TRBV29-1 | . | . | CSVEAGPVRTWGKETQYF | TGCAGCGTTGAAGCCGGGCCGGTGAGAACTTGGGGGAAAGAGACCCAGTACTTC
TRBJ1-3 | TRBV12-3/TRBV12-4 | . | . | CASSFGPSNTIYF | TGTGCCAGCAGTTTCGGGCCTTCGAACACCATATATTTT
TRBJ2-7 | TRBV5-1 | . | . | CASSLWGEGEQYF | TGCGCCAGCAGCTTGTGGGGCGAGGGGGAGCAGTACTTC
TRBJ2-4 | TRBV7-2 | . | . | CASSLGAGNIQYF | TGTGCCAGCAGCTTAGGGGCCGGAAACATTCAGTACTTC
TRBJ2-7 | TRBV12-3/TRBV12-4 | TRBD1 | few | CASSLRQGSSYEQYF | TGTGCCAGCAGTTTACGACAGGGGAGCTCCTACGAGCAGTACTTC
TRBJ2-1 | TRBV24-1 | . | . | CATSDSGTLGNNEQFF | TGTGCCACCAGTGATTCCGGGACCCTAGGCAACAATGAGCAGTTCTTC
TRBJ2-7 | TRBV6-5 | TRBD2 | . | CASGLLAGMHNEQYF | TGTGCCAGCGGACTACTAGCGGGGATGCATAACGAGCAGTACTTC
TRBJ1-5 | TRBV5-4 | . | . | CASSLDPERGQPQHF | TGTGCCAGCAGCCTGGACCCGGAGAGAGGTCAGCCCCAGCATTTT
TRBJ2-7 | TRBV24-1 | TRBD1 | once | CATSDEYRQGAWAYEQYF | TGTGCCACCAGTGATGAGTACCGACAGGGGGCCTGGGCCTACGAGCAGTACTTC
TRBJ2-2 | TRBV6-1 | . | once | CASMRAGELFF | TGTGCCAGCATGAGGGCCGGGGAGCTGTTTTTT
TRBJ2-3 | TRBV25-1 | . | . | CASSEYSGRGVDTQYF | TGTGCCAGCAGTGAATATTCAGGGCGGGGAGTGGATACGCAGTATTTT
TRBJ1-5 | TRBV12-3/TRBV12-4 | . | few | CASSLRPGVWHF | TGTGCCAGCAGTTTGAGGCCAGGGGTTTGGCATTTT
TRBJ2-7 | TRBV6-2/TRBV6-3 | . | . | CASRTRTAPTYEQYF | TGTGCCAGCAGAACACGGACAGCACCTACCTACGAGCAGTACTTC
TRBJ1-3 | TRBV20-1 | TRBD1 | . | CSARGGTGGYGNTIYF | TGCAGTGCTAGAGGGGGGACAGGGGGATATGGAAACACCATATATTTT
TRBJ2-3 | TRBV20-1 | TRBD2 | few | CSAGTSGVTDTQYF | TGCAGTGCTGGGACTAGCGGTGTCACAGATACGCAGTATTTT
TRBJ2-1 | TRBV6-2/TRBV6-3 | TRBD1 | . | CASSTDRGYNEQFF | TGTGCCAGCAGTACGGACAGGGGGTACAATGAGCAGTTCTTC
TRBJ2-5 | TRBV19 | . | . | CASSDGAQETQYF | TGTGCCTCTTCCGACGGGGCCCAAGAGACCCAGTACTTC
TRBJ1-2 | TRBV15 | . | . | CATSRVPRGQWDNYGYTF | TGTGCCACCAGCAGAGTCCCCCGAGGACAGTGGGACAACTATGGCTACACCTTC
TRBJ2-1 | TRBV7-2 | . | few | CASSFDRTNNEQFF | TGTGCCAGCAGCTTTGATCGGACCAACAATGAGCAGTTCTTC
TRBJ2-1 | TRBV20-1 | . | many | CSARDASGHNEQFF | TGCAGTGCTAGAGATGCATCAGGCCACAATGAGCAGTTCTTC
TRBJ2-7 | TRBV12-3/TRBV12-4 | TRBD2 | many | CASRAGGQKQYF | TGTGCCAGCAGAGCGGGGGGTCAGAAGCAGTACTTC
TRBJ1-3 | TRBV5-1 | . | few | CASSSGTGNTIYF | TGCGCCAGCAGCTCAGGGACTGGAAACACCATATATTTT
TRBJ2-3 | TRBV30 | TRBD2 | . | CAWSYLAGPDTQYF | TGTGCCTGGAGTTACCTAGCGGGACCAGATACGCAGTATTTT
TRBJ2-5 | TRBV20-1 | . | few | CSARDFRGTQETQYF | TGCAGTGCTAGAGATTTCCGGGGGACCCAAGAGACCCAGTACTTC
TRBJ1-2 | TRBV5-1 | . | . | CASSLGTFGGNYGYTF | TGCGCCAGCAGCTTGGGAACCTTCGGGGGTAACTATGGCTACACCTTC
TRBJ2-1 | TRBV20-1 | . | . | CSARDQGAYNEQFF | TGCAGTGCTAGAGATCAAGGTGCTTACAATGAGCAGTTCTTC
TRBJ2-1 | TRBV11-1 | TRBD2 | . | CASSAGLAGGEQFF | TGTGCCAGCAGCGCGGGACTAGCGGGAGGGGAGCAGTTCTTC
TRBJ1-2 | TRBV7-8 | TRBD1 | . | CASSPRQGGNNYGYTF | TGTGCCAGCAGCCCCCGACAGGGTGGAAATAACTATGGCTACACCTTC
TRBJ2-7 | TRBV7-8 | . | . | CASSPRRGTNEQYF | TGTGCCAGCAGCCCCCGACGGGGTACCAACGAGCAGTACTTC
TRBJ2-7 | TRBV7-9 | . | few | CASSLARGAQPYEQYF | TGTGCCAGCAGCTTAGCTAGAGGGGCACAACCCTACGAGCAGTACTTC
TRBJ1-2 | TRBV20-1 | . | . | CSARDGRGNGYTF | TGCAGTGCTAGAGATGGCAGGGGAAATGGCTACACCTTC
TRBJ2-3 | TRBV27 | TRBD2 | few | CASSHSGSPTDTQYF | TGTGCCAGCAGTCATAGCGGGAGCCCCACAGATACGCAGTATTTT
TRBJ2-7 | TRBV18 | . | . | CASSPTDHSYEQYF | TGTGCCAGCTCACCCACGGATCACTCCTACGAGCAGTACTTC
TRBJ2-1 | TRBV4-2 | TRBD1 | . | CASRSGTGGYNEQFF | TGTGCCAGCAGATCCGGGACAGGGGGCTATAATGAGCAGTTCTTC
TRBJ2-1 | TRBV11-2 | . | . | CASRGQTTYNEQFF | TGTGCCTCCCGAGGGCAGACTACCTACAATGAGCAGTTCTTC
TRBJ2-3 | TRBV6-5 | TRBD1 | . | CASSLIPGQGADTQYF | TGTGCCAGCAGTCTTATACCGGGACAGGGGGCAGATACGCAGTATTTT
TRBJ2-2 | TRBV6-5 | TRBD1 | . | CASRLQGRSGAGELFF | TGTGCCAGCAGGTTACAGGGGCGCTCGGGCGCCGGGGAGCTGTTTTTT
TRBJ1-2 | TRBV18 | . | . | CASSPPLKDGYTF | TGTGCCAGCTCACCACCCCTTAAGGATGGCTACACCTTC